These 18 T cell receptor beta chains were all obtained from the same sample, sequenced in a study of blood T cell repertoires in COVID-19 (dated by TCRdb to about 2020). Library generation was performed with the immunoSEQ multiplex PCR assay. In its TCRdb copy, this immuneACCESS table keeps in-frame sequences only and misses some clones. Where compared with another copy, unresolved V genes explain less than half of these, and the others have no known cause. The sample table holds about 80,000 clones, of which 70% to 90% were seen once. Jointly, the top ten make up almost 7% of the sample. The sample comprised peripheral blood. The receptors originated from a woman aged 80 or over with acute or convalescent COVID-19.

The chain is built from TRBV27 and TRBJ2-1; TRBD1 might be the D (6 bases). With 6 bases removed from V and 0 bases from J, the gap between germline ends came to 9 bases. In germline, CDR1 is MNHEY, CDR2 SMNVEV (reference sequence). CDR3 length: 14 residues. The CDR3: CASRGAGSYNEQFF. The CDR3 coding sequence is TGTGCCAGCAGGGGGGCAGGCTCCTACAATGAGCAGTTCTTC.

This chain connects TRBV27 to TRBJ2-7, with 12 bases lining up with TRBD2. CDR1 is MNHEY, CDR2 SMNVEV, per germline (reference sequence). With 3 bases clipped from V and 6 bases from J, the junction kept 3 bases outside the gene matches. The CDR3 has 14 residues. CDR3 nucleotide sequence: TGTGCCAGCAGTTTCCAACTAGCGGGAGGCGAGCAGTACTTC. Translating gives CASSFQLAGGEQYF.

The gene calls are TRBV19 and TRBJ2-1; 11 bases match TRBD2. Germline V gene data show CDR1 as LNHDA and CDR2 as SQIVND (reference sequence). The CDR3 has 13 residues. V lost 9 bases and J lost 6; bases outside the gene matches: 4. CDR3 DNA sequence: TGTGCCAGCCATAGCGGGGGGGCCAATGAGCAGTTCTTC. This gives the protein CASHSGGANEQFF.

This clone was seen repeatedly, ten times or more. V gene TRBV27 combines with J gene TRBJ2-7; the D is unclear. CDR1 is MNHEY, CDR2 SMNVEV, per germline (reference sequence). CDR3 size: 13 residues. V lost 6 bases to trimming and J lost 2 bases, with 11 bases between them. The CDR3 coding sequence is TGTGCCAGCAGGCCCATTGGCCCCTACGAGCAGTACTTC. Encoded protein: CASRPIGPYEQYF.

The chain joins TRBV12-5 to TRBJ2-3, with TRBD2 as a possible D gene (5 bases). The CDR3 contains 15 residues. Trimming removed 2 bases at V and 4 bases at J, with 13 bases between. Germline values: CDR1 LGHNT, CDR2 FRNRAP. CDR3 bases: TGTGCTAGTGGTTTGTCTGCCGGGATCTCAGATACGCAGTATTTT. As protein: CASGLSAGISDTQYF.

V usage is TRBV6-4 and J usage is TRBJ1-5, with a possible D match to TRBD1 (5 bases). V was shortened by 5 bases and J by 6 bases, with 11 bases between the two germline ends. Looked up from germline, CDR1 is MRHNA and CDR2 is SNTAGT. CDR3 length: 13 residues. CDR3 protein: CASSRGTGQPQHF. CDR3 DNA: TGTGCCAGCAGTCGGGGGACGGGTCAGCCCCAGCATTTT.

This rearrangement joins TRBV7-2 to TRBJ1-2; D not certain. V shed 1 base and J shed 0 bases, with 9 bases lying between them. CDR3 length: 15 residues. The germline gives CDR1 SGHTA, CDR2 FQGNSA. This CDR3 is CASSLGRGANYGYTF. In DNA, the CDR3 is TGTGCCAGCAGCTTAGGGCGCGGGGCTAACTATGGCTACACCTTC. Supplemented by reference TRBV7-2 and TRBJ1-2, the full variable domain reads GAGVSQSPSNKVTEKGKDVELRCDPISGHTALYWYRQSLGQGLEFLIYFQGNSAPDKSGLPSDRFSAERTGGSVSTLTIQRTQQEDSAVYLCASSLGRGANYGYTFGSGTRLTVV.

The chain carries TRBV5-1 and TRBJ2-1; 7 positions agree with TRBD1. V dropped 1 base and J dropped 8; count of bases not matched to a gene: 9. The length of the CDR3 is 15 residues. CDR1 SGHRS and CDR2 YFSETQ come from the germline V gene. Here the CDR3 DNA reads TGCGCCAGCAGCTTGCGGGCCAGGGGGTTCGATGAGCAGTTCTTC. Its translation: CASSLRARGFDEQFF.

The chain couples TRBV7-9 to TRBJ1-2, with D maybe TRBD1 (5 bases). Germline assignment: CDR1 SEHNR and CDR2 FQNEAQ (reference sequence). V was pared by 5 bases and J by 3 bases, with 16 bases between. The CDR3 runs 15 residues. The CDR3 DNA reads as TGTGCCAGCAGCGCGGACACCGACCAGTACTATGGCTACACCTTC. Its protein product is CASSADTDQYYGYTF.

The gene calls are TRBV4-3 and TRBJ1-2; D ambiguous. This CDR3 comprises 13 residues. V was trimmed by 2 bases and J by 6 bases, leaving 10 bases between them. The germline gives CDR1 LGHNA, CDR2 YSLEER. DNA of the CDR3: TGCGCCAGCAGCCAACCCAACCAGGATGGCTACACCTTC. Its translation is CASSQPNQDGYTF.

This clone was seen only once. This chain connects TRBV7-2 to TRBJ1-2; D remains ambiguous. This CDR3 is 11 amino acids long. Germline V gives CDR1 SGHTA, CDR2 FQGNSA. Trimming stripped 2 bases from V and 8 bases from J, with 6 bases between. DNA of the CDR3: TGTGCCAGCAGCTTACGGTTCGGCTACACCTTC. Its translation: CASSLRFGYTF.

V is TRBV5-8 and J is TRBJ2-5, with 9 bases that match TRBD1. This CDR3 is built from 14 residues. Germline V lookup: CDR1 SGHTS, CDR2 YDEGEE. Trimming cost V 4 bases and J 1 base; bases outside gene matches: 2. In DNA, the CDR3 is TGTGCCAGCAGCACGGGACAGGGCCAAGAGACCCAGTACTTC. Its translation is CASSTGQGQETQYF.

The CDR3 protein is CASSQGQPYEQYF. As DNA, the CDR3 is TGTGCCAGCTCACAAGGACAGCCCTACGAGCAGTACTTC. The rearrangement links TRBV18 to TRBJ2-7; D is possibly TRBD1 (6 bases). This CDR3 region has 13 residues. CDR1 and CDR2 from the germline V gene are KGHSH and LQKENI. V was clipped by 4 bases and J by 2 bases, with 9 bases between them.

The chain is built from TRBV2 and TRBJ2-1, with 10 bases matching TRBD2. CDR3 length: 13 amino acids. J gave up 3 bases and V 9 bases, and 2 bases lay outside the gene matches. Germline V gene lookup returns CDR1 SNHLY and CDR2 FYNNEI. CDR3 protein: CASRLAGYNEQFF. In nucleotides, the CDR3 is TGTGCCAGTAGACTAGCGGGCTACAATGAGCAGTTCTTC.

The gene calls are TRBV6-5 and TRBJ2-1; 10 positions match TRBD1. Trimming at V came to 6 bases and at J to 7 bases, leaving 3 bases not matched to a gene. The CDR3 sequence is 13 residues long. Germline V gene sequence: CDR1 MNHEY, CDR2 SVGAGI. In DNA form, the CDR3 reads TGTGCCAGCAGAAGGACAGGGGGGAATGAGCAGTTCTTC. It yields the protein CASRRTGGNEQFF.

The rearrangement joins TRBV14 to TRBJ1-2, with TRBD1 matching over 7 bases. J gave up 4 bases and V 0 bases, and 5 bases lay outside the gene matches. The CDR3 runs 15 residues. CDR1 is SGHDN, CDR2 FVKESK, per germline. In nucleotides, the CDR3 is TGTGCCAGCAGCCAAGAAGCGACAGGGATCTATGGCTACACCTTC. This codes for CASSQEATGIYGYTF. Complete variable domain (other parts from reference TRBV14 and TRBJ1-2): EAGVTQFPSHSVIEKGQTVTLRCDPISGHDNLYWYRRVMGKEIKFLLHFVKESKQDESGMPNNRFLAERTGGTYSTLKVQPAELEDSGVYFCASSQEATGIYGYTFGSGTRLTVV.

This clone has just a few counts. The V and J genes are TRBV28 and TRBJ1-5; 7 nucleotides agree with TRBD1. With 4 bases clipped from V and 1 base from J, the junction kept 1 base outside the gene matches. The CDR3 is made up of 14 amino acids. Germline CDR1 and CDR2: MDHEN and SYDVKM. The CDR3 nucleotides read TGTGCCAGCAGTTCAGGGGGAAGCAATCAGCCCCAGCATTTT. Its translation is CASSSGGSNQPQHF.

The CDR3 reads CASSLGAPNTEAFF. The DNA for the CDR3 is TGCGCCAGCAGCTTGGGAGCCCCGAACACTGAAGCTTTCTTT. V and J are TRBV5-1 and TRBJ1-1; D is ambiguous. Germline values: CDR1 SGHRS, CDR2 YFSETQ. Deletions cut 0 bases from V and 1 base from J, with 7 bases between. The CDR3 sequence is 14 residues long.